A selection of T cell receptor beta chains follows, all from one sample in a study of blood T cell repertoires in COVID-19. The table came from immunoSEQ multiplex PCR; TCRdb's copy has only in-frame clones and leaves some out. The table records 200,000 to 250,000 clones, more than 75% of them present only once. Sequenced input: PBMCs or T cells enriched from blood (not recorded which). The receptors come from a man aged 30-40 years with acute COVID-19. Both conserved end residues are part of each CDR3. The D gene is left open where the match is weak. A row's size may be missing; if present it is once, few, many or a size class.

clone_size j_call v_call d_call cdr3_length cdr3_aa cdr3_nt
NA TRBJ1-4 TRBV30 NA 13 CAGNRGSREKLFF TGTGCCGGTAACCGGGGAAGTCGGGAAAAACTGTTTTTT
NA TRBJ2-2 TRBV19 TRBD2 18 CASSPGLAGAPNTGELFF TGTGCCAGTAGTCCCGGACTAGCGGGGGCTCCGAACACCGGGGAGCTGTTTTTT
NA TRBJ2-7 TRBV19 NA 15 CASSPRGGASYEQYF TGTGCCAGTAGCCCCCGAGGAGGGGCTTCCTACGAGCAGTACTTC
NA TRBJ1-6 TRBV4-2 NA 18 CASSQDSQRKSYNSPLHF TGTGCCAGCAGCCAAGATAGTCAGCGGAAATCCTATAATTCACCCCTCCACTTT
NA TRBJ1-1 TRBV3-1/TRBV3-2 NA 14 CASSQGLENTEAFF TGTGCCAGCAGCCAAGGTCTAGAGAACACTGAAGCTTTCTTT
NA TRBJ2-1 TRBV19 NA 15 CASSKEVSSYNEQFF TGTGCCAGTAGTAAGGAGGTGAGCTCCTACAATGAGCAGTTCTTC
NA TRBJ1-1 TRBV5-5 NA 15 CASSPAGRTVTEAFF TGTGCCAGCAGCCCGGCTGGGAGGACGGTAACTGAAGCTTTCTTT
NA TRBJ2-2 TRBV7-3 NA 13 CASRDFNTGELFF TGTGCCAGCCGGGACTTTAACACCGGGGAGCTGTTTTTT
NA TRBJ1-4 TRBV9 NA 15 CASSVDHSRREKLFF TGTGCCAGCAGCGTAGATCACAGCCGGAGGGAAAAACTGTTTTTT
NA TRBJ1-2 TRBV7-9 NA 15 CASSLEEGWIYGYTF TGTGCCAGCAGCTTAGAGGAGGGCTGGATCTATGGCTACACCTTC
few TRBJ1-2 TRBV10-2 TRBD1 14 CASSEDRGTYGYTF TGCGCCAGCAGTGAAGACAGGGGTACCTACGGCTACACCTTC
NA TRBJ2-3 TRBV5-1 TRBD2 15 CASSPGLAGPDTQYF TGCGCCAGCAGCCCGGGACTAGCGGGGCCCGATACGCAGTATTTT
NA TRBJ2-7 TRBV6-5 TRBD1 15 CASTTPGQGSYVQYF TGTGCCAGCACGACCCCGGGACAGGGGTCATACGTGCAGTACTTC
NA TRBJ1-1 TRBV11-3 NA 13 CASSPLLNTEAFF TGTGCCAGCAGCCCACTCCTGAACACTGAAGCTTTCTTT
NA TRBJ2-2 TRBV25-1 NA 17 CASSERPRGLNTGELFF TGTGCCAGCAGTGAACGACCCAGGGGCCTCAACACCGGGGAGCTGTTTTTT
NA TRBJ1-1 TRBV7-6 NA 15 CASSLDTSRDTEAFF TGTGCCAGCAGCCTAGATACGTCTCGGGACACTGAAGCTTTCTTT
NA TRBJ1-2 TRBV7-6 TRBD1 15 CASSPGQAGHWGYTF TGTGCCAGCAGCCCGGGACAGGCAGGGCATTGGGGCTACACCTTC
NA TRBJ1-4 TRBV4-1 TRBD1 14 CASSYRGREEKLFF TGCGCCAGCAGCTACAGGGGGCGTGAAGAAAAACTGTTTTTT
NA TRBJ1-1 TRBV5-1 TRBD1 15 CASSSSPGTGFKAFF TGCGCCAGCAGCTCCAGTCCCGGGACAGGGTTTAAAGCTTTCTTT
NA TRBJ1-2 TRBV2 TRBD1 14 CASKRGQGNYGYTF TGTGCCAGCAAGCGAGGACAGGGGAACTATGGCTACACCTTC
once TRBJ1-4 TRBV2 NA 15 CASSEGGGFGEKLFF TGTGCCAGCAGTGAGGGAGGAGGGTTTGGTGAAAAACTGTTTTTT
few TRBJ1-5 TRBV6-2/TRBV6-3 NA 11 CASSSGGPQHF TGTGCCAGCAGTTCAGGAGGGCCCCAGCATTTT
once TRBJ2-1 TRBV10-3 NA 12 CAISPPGDEQFF TGTGCCATCAGCCCCCCCGGGGATGAGCAGTTCTTC
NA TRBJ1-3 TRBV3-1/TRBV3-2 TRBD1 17 CASSQDLPGQGRDTIYF TGTGCCAGCAGCCAAGATTTGCCGGGACAGGGACGAGACACCATATATTTT
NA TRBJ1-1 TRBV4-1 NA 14 CASSQVAGVTEAFF TGCGCCAGCAGCCAAGTGGCGGGGGTCACTGAAGCTTTCTTT
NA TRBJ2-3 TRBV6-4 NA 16 CASSETQTVITDTQYF TGTGCCAGCAGTGAAACGCAGACAGTCATAACGGATACGCAGTATTTT
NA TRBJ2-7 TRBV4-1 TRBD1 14 CASSQTTGTNEQYF TGCGCCAGCAGCCAAACGACAGGGACAAACGAGCAGTACTTC
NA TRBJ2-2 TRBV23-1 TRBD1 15 CASSQSQGATGELFF TGCGCCAGCAGTCAATCACAGGGGGCCACCGGGGAGCTGTTTTTT
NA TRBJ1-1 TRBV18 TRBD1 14 CASSPGQENTEAFF TGTGCCAGCTCACCGGGACAGGAGAACACTGAAGCTTTCTTT
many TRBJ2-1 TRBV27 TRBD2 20 CASNSQSGGLINRYTNEQFF TGTGCCAGCAACTCACAAAGCGGGGGCCTTATTAATCGGTACACAAATGAGCAGTTCTTC
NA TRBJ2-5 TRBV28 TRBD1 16 CASSSQGQEGRQTQYF TGTGCCAGCAGTTCCCAGGGACAGGAGGGGAGACAGACCCAGTACTTC
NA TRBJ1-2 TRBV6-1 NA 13 CASSEQGGYAYTF TGTGCCAGCAGTGAGCAGGGAGGTTACGCCTACACCTTC
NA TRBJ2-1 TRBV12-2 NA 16 CASRPLWGRPYNEQFF TGTGCAAGTCGCCCCCTTTGGGGGCGCCCCTACAATGAGCAGTTCTTC
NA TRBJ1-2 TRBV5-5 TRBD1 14 CASGRTGGRYGYTF TGTGCCAGCGGCCGGACAGGGGGCCGGTATGGCTACACCTTC
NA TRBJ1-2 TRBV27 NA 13 CASSLGAGYGYTF TGTGCCAGCAGTTTAGGGGCAGGGTATGGCTACACCTTC
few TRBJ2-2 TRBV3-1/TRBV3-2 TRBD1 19 CASSQDLPGSQGSSGELFF TGTGCCAGCAGCCAAGATCTGCCCGGGTCACAGGGGTCTTCCGGGGAGCTGTTTTTT
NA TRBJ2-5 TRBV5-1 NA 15 CASSLRGLGGETQYF TGCGCCAGCAGCCTCAGGGGCCTAGGAGGCGAGACCCAGTACTTC
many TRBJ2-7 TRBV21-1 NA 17 CASPKNSGARSSYEQYF TGTGCCAGCCCCAAAAACAGCGGGGCCCGTTCCTCCTACGAGCAGTACTTC
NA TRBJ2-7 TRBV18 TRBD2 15 CASSPTAGGPYEQYF TGTGCCAGCTCACCAACCGCGGGGGGGCCCTACGAGCAGTACTTC
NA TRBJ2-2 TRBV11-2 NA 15 CASSFDRVGSGELFF TGTGCCAGCAGCTTTGACAGGGTCGGGAGCGGGGAGCTGTTTTTT
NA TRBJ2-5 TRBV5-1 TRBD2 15 CASGPSGLDQETQYF TGCGCCAGCGGGCCTAGCGGGTTAGACCAAGAGACCCAGTACTTC